Listed below are T cell receptor beta chains from one sample, sequenced in a study of metastatic and nonmetastatic thyroid tumors. TCRdb redid the clone calls on the PCR reads using MiXCR. The sample contains some 15,000 clones, around 4% of which appear only once. The sequenced sample consisted of tumor tissue. These receptors originate from a female donor with papillary thyroid cancer or a benign thyroid nodule (not recorded which). Some clones in this sample may be carry-over from other donors' samples. Both conserved end residues are part of each CDR3. D genes are given only for firm matches. Expanded clones are given a class, and other clones once, few, many or no size at all.

V	J	size	D	length	DNA	CDR3
TRBV25-1	TRBJ1-1	few	NA	12	TGTTCCAGCAGTGAATTGGGGACTGAAGCTTTCTTT	CSSSELGTEAFF
TRBV20-1	TRBJ1-5	medium-sized	TRBD1	14	TGCAGTGCTAGGGGACAGGGGACCAATCAGCCCCAGCATTTT	CSARGQGTNQPQHF
TRBV4-2	TRBJ2-1	many	TRBD2	16	TGTGCCAGCAGCCAAGATTTGACTAGCGCTTACAATGAGCAGTTCTTC	CASSQDLTSAYNEQFF
TRBV6-1	TRBJ2-1	NA	NA	16	TGTGCCAGCAGCCAGGGGAGGGGGGGCCTCTGTAATGAGCAGTTCTTC	CASSQGRGGLCNEQFF
TRBV24-1	TRBJ2-1	few	NA	13	TGTGCCACCAGTGATTTGGGGTACAATGAGCAGTTCTTC	CATSDLGYNEQFF
TRBV30	TRBJ1-3	NA	TRBD1	13	TGTGCCTGGACCCGGGACAGGGGAAACACCATATATTTT	CAWTRDRGNTIYF
TRBV15	TRBJ1-1	few	NA	17	TGTGCCACCAGCAGAGAGCCATGGCAGGGTCAGGGAGTGGAAGCTTTCTTT	CATSREPWQGQGVEAFF
TRBV2	TRBJ1-3	NA	NA	14	TGTGCCAGCAGGGAAACAGGGTCTGGAAACACCATATATTTT	CASRETGSGNTIYF
TRBV6-2/TRBV6-3	TRBJ1-6	NA	TRBD1	16	TGTGCCAGCAGCCGCGGGACAGGGGGCTATAATTCACCCCTCCACTTT	CASSRGTGGYNSPLHF
TRBV28	TRBJ2-5	few	NA	13	TGTGCCAGCAGTGCGACAAGACAAGAGACCCAGTACTTC	CASSATRQETQYF
TRBV28	TRBJ2-2	few	TRBD2	16	TGTGCCAGCAGCCTCTCCGGGAGGGAGGACACCGGGGAGCTGTTTTTT	CASSLSGREDTGELFF
TRBV28	TRBJ2-2	few	NA	15	TGTGCCAGCAGTTTTACACTAGCGAACACCGGGGAGCTGTTTTTT	CASSFTLANTGELFF
TRBV28	TRBJ2-7	NA	NA	15	TGTGCCAGCAGTTTGGGGGACACAGGGATTGGGGAGCAGTACTTC	CASSLGDTGIGEQYF
TRBV6-1	TRBJ2-1	few	NA	12	TGTGCCTCCATAGGAGGGGATAATGAGCAGTTCTTC	CASIGGDNEQFF
TRBV27	TRBJ1-5	few	TRBD1	15	TGTGCCAGCAGTATATTAGGACAGGTGATTCAGCCCCAGCATTTT	CASSILGQVIQPQHF
TRBV7-3	TRBJ2-1	NA	TRBD2	15	TGTGCCAGCAGCTTATCGGCGGGAGGGGTCAATGAGCAGTTCTTC	CASSLSAGGVNEQFF
TRBV11-2	TRBJ1-6	few	TRBD1	15	TGTGCCAGCAGCAACAGGGACAGGGGGAATTCACCCCTCCACTTT	CASSNRDRGNSPLHF
TRBV19	TRBJ2-1	NA	TRBD2	15	TGTGCCAGTACTATGGGGACTAGCGGGATCGCTGAGCAGTTCTTC	CASTMGTSGIAEQFF
TRBV6-2/TRBV6-3	TRBJ2-1	NA	TRBD2	16	TGTGCCAGCAGACTAGCGGGAGGTAGCTCCTACAATGAGCAGTTCTTC	CASRLAGGSSYNEQFF
TRBV28	TRBJ1-5	NA	TRBD1	14	TGTGCCAGCAGTTTGACAGGGGTCAATCAGCCCCAGCATTTT	CASSLTGVNQPQHF
TRBV6-1	TRBJ2-7	many	TRBD1	14	TGTGCCAGCGTCCTGACAGGGGAACGGGGCGAGCAGTACTTC	CASVLTGERGEQYF
TRBV20-1	TRBJ2-7	NA	NA	13	TGCAGTGCTAGTCCCAGGGTTTTAGCCGAGCAGTACTTC	CSASPRVLAEQYF
TRBV11-2	TRBJ1-1	few	NA	13	TGTGCCAGCAGCTCTTTCGGGGGAACTGAAGCTTTCTTT	CASSSFGGTEAFF
TRBV6-5	TRBJ2-6	NA	NA	14	TGTGCCAGCAGTTCGGACTCTGGGGCCAACGTCCTGACTTTC	CASSSDSGANVLTF
TRBV27	TRBJ1-5	few	TRBD1	18	TGTGTCAGCATCCCTACAGGGGGGATCATTATTAGCAATCAGCCCCAGCATTTT	CVSIPTGGIIISNQPQHF
TRBV27	TRBJ2-2	few	NA	15	TGTGCCAGCAGCCGAACCGGGACATTTACCGGGGAGCTGTTTTTT	CASSRTGTFTGELFF
TRBV28	TRBJ2-1	NA	NA	15	TGTGCCAGCACCCCCGTCGGACGGACCTGGGGTGAGCAGTTCTTC	CASTPVGRTWGEQFF
TRBV27	TRBJ2-2	few	TRBD2	14	TGTGCCAGCAGACCGATAGCGGGAAGCGGGGAGCTGTTTTTT	CASRPIAGSGELFF
TRBV28	TRBJ2-7	medium-sized	NA	14	TGTGCCAGCTCAACAGGGATGGCATCCTACGAGCAGTACTTC	CASSTGMASYEQYF
TRBV5-1	TRBJ1-2	medium-sized	NA	12	TGCGCCAGCAGCTTCGGCGTGGGAGGCTACACCTTC	CASSFGVGGYTF
TRBV6-2/TRBV6-3	TRBJ1-5	few	NA	15	TGTGCCAGCAGTCCTATGGGAAAAGGCGAGCAGCCCCAGCATTTT	CASSPMGKGEQPQHF
TRBV7-3	TRBJ1-4	few	NA	13	TGTGCCAGCAGCGCCGGGGCTAATGAAAAACTGTTTTTT	CASSAGANEKLFF
TRBV6-1	TRBJ2-7	few	NA	14	TGTGCCAGCAACGAGAATCCGGGGTCCTACGAGCAGTACTTC	CASNENPGSYEQYF
TRBV6-4	TRBJ2-3	few	TRBD2	16	TGTGCCAGCAGCGAGACTAGCGGGTCTAGCACAGATACGCAGTATTTT	CASSETSGSSTDTQYF
TRBV20-1	TRBJ2-7	few	TRBD1	16	TGCAGTGCTAGAGATCCCGGGACAGGGGGTACCTACGAGCAGTACTTC	CSARDPGTGGTYEQYF
TRBV6-5	TRBJ2-6	NA	NA	15	TGTGCCAGCAGTTACGGCAGCTCTGGGGCCAACGTCCTGACTTTC	CASSYGSSGANVLTF
TRBV5-1	TRBJ1-2	few	TRBD1	15	TGCGCCAGCAGCCCGTATGGACAGGCGACGTATGGCTACACCTTC	CASSPYGQATYGYTF